In this sample, the clone carrying this T cell receptor beta chain turned up many times. Via MiXCR, TCRdb re-called the 5' RACE reads, giving one row per CDR3 protein. The sample lists tens of thousands of distinct CDR3 sequences, 4% to 5% occurring once. This sample is part of a study of T cells after yellow fever vaccination. Regarding the study as a whole: When the response was secondary, it was weaker but reached its peak faster, day 5 versus 15.

V was clipped by 8 bases and J by 2 bases, with 17 bases between them. The CDR3 has 15 residues. CDR1 and CDR2 from the germline V gene are MDHEN and SYDVKM. The specimen was PBMCs, either bulk or a sorted T-cell subset (CD4+, CD8+, memory, or dextramer-sorted; not recorded which), collected on the day of the yellow fever booster vaccination. V usage is TRBV28 and J usage is TRBJ2-3; TRBD1 might be the D (6 bases). The clonotype was recovered from a man between 18 and 35 years old who received the YFV17D yellow fever vaccine. CDR3 sequence: CASSPPGDDTDTQYF. For the CDR3, the DNA is TGTGCCAGCTCCCCACCAGGGGATGACACAGATACGCAGTATTTT.